The clone carrying this T cell receptor (beta chain) showed up many times. Its specificity is not known. cDNA was made from roughly 500 ng RNA using alpha and beta constant primers. Using multiplexing indices, alpha and beta chain libraries were generated apart by chain-specific third strand synthesis. A 12-nucleotide barcode per molecule came from two concatenated random hexamers added pre-amplification. TCRdb redid the calling of the 5' RACE reads with MiXCR, one entry per CDR3 protein. Of 18,000 or so distinct CDR3 sequences detected, approximately 9.5% appear once; the ten largest clones hold approximately 7.1%. All unsorted peripheral T cells were captured because whole blood was used without fractionation. The record originates from a study of HIV-infected patients and healthy controls. Study findings and constraints: HIV-infected repertoires had significantly higher mean Gini indices than controls, possibly reflecting oligoclonality. Unequal distinct sequence numbers between patients and controls complicated comparisons. Eight alpha and eight beta V genes differed significantly in mean usage between HIV-infected patients and controls.

Trimming removed 4 bases from V and 9 bases from J; junction bases left unmatched: 6. Germline loops: CDR1 LNHNV, CDR2 YYDKDF (reference sequence). This CDR3 comprises 14 residues. Material for sequencing was blood. V is TRBV15 and J is TRBJ2-1; 10 nucleotides line up with TRBD2. The source of this sequence is an adult in good health. In DNA, the CDR3 is TGTGCCACCAGCATAGCGGGAGGTTTGGGTGAGCAGTTCTTC. This sequence encodes CATSIAGGLGEQFF.